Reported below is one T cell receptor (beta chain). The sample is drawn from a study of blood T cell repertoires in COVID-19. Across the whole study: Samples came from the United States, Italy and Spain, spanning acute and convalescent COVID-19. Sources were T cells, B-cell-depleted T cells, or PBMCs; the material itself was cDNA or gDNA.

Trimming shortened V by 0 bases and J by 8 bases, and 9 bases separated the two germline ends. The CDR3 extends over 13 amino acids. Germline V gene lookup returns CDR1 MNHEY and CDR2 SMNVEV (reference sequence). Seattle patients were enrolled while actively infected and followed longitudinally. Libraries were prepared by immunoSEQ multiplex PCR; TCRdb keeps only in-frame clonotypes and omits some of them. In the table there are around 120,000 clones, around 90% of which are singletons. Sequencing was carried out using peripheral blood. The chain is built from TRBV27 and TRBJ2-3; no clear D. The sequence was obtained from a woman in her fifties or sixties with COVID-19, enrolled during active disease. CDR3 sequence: CASSLSLRSTQYF. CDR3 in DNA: TGTGCCAGCAGTTTATCCCTGCGAAGTACGCAGTATTTT.